Following are 22 T cell receptor beta chains from one sample sequenced in a study of blood T cell repertoires in COVID-19. The table came from immunoSEQ multiplex PCR; TCRdb's copy has only in-frame clones and leaves some out. The sample has some 260,000 clones, 70% to 80% seen once. The specimen was peripheral blood. The receptors were sampled from an elderly woman with acute or convalescent COVID-19.

Only a few counts were recorded for this clone. V usage is TRBV18 and J usage is TRBJ2-7; TRBD1 might be the D (6 bases). CDR3 length equals 15 residues. Germline V gene data show CDR1 as KGHSH and CDR2 as LQKENI. With 6 bases removed from V and 5 bases from J, the gap between germline ends came to 20 bases. The DNA for the CDR3 is TGTGCCAGCTCGATACAGGGAATCGGGGTAAACGAGCAGTACTTC. Encoded protein: CASSIQGIGVNEQYF.

This clone was seen only a few times. This chain links TRBV27 with TRBJ1-2, with 9 bases fitting TRBD1. From germline, CDR1 is MNHEY and CDR2 SMNVEV (reference sequence). V lost 6 bases to trimming and J lost 7 bases; unmatched junction nucleotides: 9. The CDR3 contains 14 residues. In DNA, the CDR3 is TGTGCCAGCAGAAAACCGGGACAGGGAAGTGGCTACACCTTC. This sequence encodes CASRKPGQGSGYTF.

This chain connects TRBV15 to TRBJ2-5; TRBD1 might be the D (6 bases). Between the trimmed V and J ends, which lost 4 bases and 5 bases, there was a span of 11 bases. The CDR3 is 13 amino acids. Germline lookup yields CDR1 LNHNV and CDR2 YYDKDF (reference sequence). The CDR3 DNA reads TGTGCCACCAGCAATGGTCAGGGGGAGACCCAGTACTTC. As protein: CATSNGQGETQYF.

The V gene is TRBV7-2, the J gene TRBJ2-3, with 11 positions matching TRBD2. Germline V CDR1 and CDR2: SGHTA, FQGNSA. Germline trimming cut 6 bases from V and 13 bases from J; bases unmatched to any gene: 9. CDR3 length: 13 amino acids. In nucleotides, the CDR3 is TGTGCCAGCAGTCCCCCCCCTAGCGGGAGGAAGTATTTT. As protein: CASSPPPSGRKYF. Full variable domain (remainder filled in from reference TRBV7-2 and TRBJ2-3): GAGVSQSPSNKVTEKGKDVELRCDPISGHTALYWYRQSLGQGLEFLIYFQGNSAPDKSGLPSDRFSAERTGGSVSTLTIQRTQQEDSAVYLCASSPPPSGRKYFGPGTRLTVL.

This clone was observed a few times. The rearrangement links TRBV11-2 to TRBJ2-1; tentative D call: TRBD2 (5 bases). The CDR3 totals 13 residues. In germline, CDR1 is SGHAT, CDR2 FQNNGV. Trimming took 9 bases from V and 4 from J, leaving 13 bases between them. The CDR3 sequence: CASRIGVYNEQFF. The DNA of the CDR3 is TGTGCCAGTAGAATCGGGGTTTACAATGAGCAGTTCTTC.

The J gene is TRBJ1-2, the V gene TRBV18; TRBD1 matches 8 bases. The CDR3 totals 16 residues. Trimming removed 0 bases from V and 6 bases from J; junction bases left unmatched: 9. Per germline, CDR1 KGHSH and CDR2 LQKENI. The CDR3 protein is CASSPPGIQGDNGYTF. In nucleotides, the CDR3 is TGTGCCAGCTCACCACCGGGGATACAGGGGGATAATGGCTACACCTTC.

This chain links TRBV5-1 with TRBJ2-7; D may be TRBD1 (5 bases). The germline V and J ends were trimmed by 3 bases and 0 bases, with 10 bases remaining between them. The CDR3 extends over 14 amino acids. The germline V gene encodes CDR1 SGHRS and CDR2 YFSETQ. The CDR3 loop reads CASSSGHLSYEQYF. As DNA, the CDR3 is TGCGCCAGCAGCTCCGGACATCTCTCCTACGAGCAGTACTTC.

This chain links TRBV5-4 with TRBJ2-3, with 11 bases fitting TRBD2. This CDR3 region has 15 residues. V lost 3 bases to trimming and J lost 6 bases; unmatched junction nucleotides: 6. Germline CDR1 and CDR2: SGHNT and YYREEE (reference sequence). The CDR3 is CASSSTSGAADTQYF. CDR3 coding DNA: TGTGCCAGCAGCTCGACTAGCGGGGCGGCTGATACGCAGTATTTT.

CDR3 in amino acids: CSASSSGGASSYNEQFF. As DNA, the CDR3 is TGCAGTGCTAGTTCTAGCGGGGGGGCAAGTTCCTACAATGAGCAGTTCTTC. The chain couples TRBV20-1 to TRBJ2-1; 12 bases line up with TRBD2. The CDR3 spans 17 residues. V was pared by 3 bases and J by 1 base, with 7 bases of the junction left unmatched. Germline V gives CDR1 DFQATT, CDR2 SNEGSKA (reference sequence).

To note about this clone: This same CDR3 is encoded by further DNA sequences in the sample. The V call is TRBV3-1 (or the pseudogene TRBV3-2), the J call TRBJ1-3; no clear D. Trimming took 1 base from V and 4 from J, leaving 2 bases between them. CDR1 and CDR2 from the germline V gene are LGHDT and YNNKEL (reference sequence). This CDR3 is built from 12 residues. The CDR3 DNA is TGTGCCAGCAGCCAAGCAGGAAACACCATATATTTT. It yields the protein CASSQAGNTIYF.

The chain carries TRBV7-2 and TRBJ2-7; 9 positions agree with TRBD1. CDR3 length equals 15 residues. V shed 6 bases, J shed 7 bases, and the junction held 13 bases outside the gene matches. Germline lookup yields CDR1 SGHTA and CDR2 FQGNSA. CDR3 region: CASSRVQGAGEEQYF. The DNA for the CDR3 is TGTGCCAGCAGTCGTGTACAGGGGGCGGGCGAAGAGCAGTACTTC.

The chain employs TRBV5-5 and TRBJ1-6; 9 nucleotides match TRBD1. The length of the CDR3 is 14 residues. Germline-derived CDR1 and CDR2 are SGHKS and YYEKEE (reference sequence). The V and J ends lost 4 bases and 9 bases, in that order; junction bases with no gene match: 5. The CDR3 loop reads CASSAGTGISPLHF. CDR3 bases: TGTGCCAGCAGCGCCGGGACAGGGATTTCACCCCTCCACTTT.

J is TRBJ2-3 and V is TRBV6-6; the match to TRBD2 covers 8 bases. V dropped 5 bases and J dropped 1; count of bases not matched to a gene: 11. Germline lookup yields CDR1 MNHNY and CDR2 SVGAGI (reference sequence). CDR3 length: 17 amino acids. In DNA form, the CDR3 reads TGTGCCAGCAGTCGACTTCGAGCGGGAGCCGGCACAGATACGCAGTATTTT. Protein product: CASSRLRAGAGTDTQYF.

The V and J genes are TRBV3-1 (or the pseudogene TRBV3-2) and TRBJ1-6, with a weak D call TRBD1 (6 bases). V lost 4 bases and J 8 bases, leaving 12 bases between the germline ends. The CDR3 loop spans 14 amino acids. Germline V lookup: CDR1 LGHDT, CDR2 YNNKEL (reference sequence). The CDR3 spells CASSLEGGHSPLHF. CDR3 sequence (DNA): TGTGCCAGCAGCCTCGAGGGGGGGCATTCACCCCTCCACTTT.

This chain joins TRBV5-1 and TRBJ1-2; TRBD1 might be the D (5 bases). The ends were cut back, 0 bases at V and 0 bases at J, with 12 bases in the middle. The germline V gene has CDR1 SGHRS and CDR2 YFSETQ. There are 16 residues in the CDR3. The CDR3 loop is CASSLAQGEANYGYTF. The CDR3 DNA sequence: TGCGCCAGCAGCTTGGCCCAAGGGGAGGCTAACTATGGCTACACCTTC.

This clone has only a few counts. The chain joins TRBV5-1 to TRBJ2-4, with 11 bases that match TRBD2. In germline, CDR1 is SGHRS, CDR2 YFSETQ. J lost 7 bases, V lost 0 bases, and 12 bases had no gene match. The CDR3 is 18 amino acids. CDR3 amino acids: CASSLGRTSGPTLNIQYF. Written as DNA, the CDR3 is TGCGCCAGCAGCTTGGGCCGGACTAGCGGGCCCACGCTGAACATTCAGTACTTC.

CDR3: CAIRSTNSNQPQHF. As DNA, the CDR3 is TGTGCCATCAGGTCAACAAATAGCAATCAGCCCCAGCATTTT. J is TRBJ1-5 and V is TRBV10-3; no firm D call. CDR3 length: 14 amino acids. V dropped 6 bases and J dropped 0 bases, with 9 bases sitting between them. CDR1 is ENHRY, CDR2 SYGVKD, per germline.

This chain joins TRBV19 and TRBJ2-2, with 9 bases that match TRBD1. CDR3 size: 15 residues. Germline-derived CDR1 and CDR2 are LNHDA and SQIVND (reference sequence). V gave up 5 bases and J gave up 5 bases; unmatched junction bases: 6. CDR3 bases: TGTGCCAGTAGTGCCGGGACAGGGAATACCGGGGAGCTGTTTTTT. As protein: CASSAGTGNTGELFF.

V usage is TRBV28 and J usage is TRBJ1-1, with a possible D match to TRBD1 (5 bases). Between the trimmed V and J ends, which lost 2 bases and 3 bases, there was a span of 16 bases. The CDR3 loop spans 16 amino acids. Germline-derived CDR1 and CDR2 are MDHEN and SYDVKM. The CDR3 bases are TGTGCCAGCAGTTTACCCCTGGGCGGGGGATACACTGAAGCTTTCTTT. Its protein is CASSLPLGGGYTEAFF.

This rearrangement joins TRBV2 to TRBJ2-6, with a possible D match to TRBD1 (5 bases). Looked up from germline, CDR1 is SNHLY and CDR2 is FYNNEI. V was shortened by 8 bases and J by 0 bases, with 11 bases between the two germline ends. This CDR3 spans 15 amino acids. The CDR3 protein is CASGKGLSGANVLTF. The CDR3 DNA is TGTGCCAGCGGGAAGGGGCTCTCTGGGGCCAACGTCCTGACTTTC. Based on the CDR3 plus reference TRBV2 and TRBJ2-6, the full variable domain is EPEVTQTPSHQVTQMGQEVILRCVPISNHLYFYWYRQILGQKVEFLVSFYNNEISEKSEIFDDQFSVERPDGSNFTLKIRSTKLEDSAMYFCASGKGLSGANVLTFGAGSRLTVL.

The chain couples TRBV5-1 to TRBJ2-6; perhaps TRBD1 as D (6 bases). This CDR3 is 15 amino acids long. Germline CDR1 SGHRS, CDR2 YFSETQ. The V and J ends lost 4 bases and 2 bases respectively, with 10 bases between them. Written as DNA, the CDR3 is TGCGCCAGCAGCACCGAGGGGGCTGGGGCCAACGTCCTGACTTTC. This sequence encodes CASSTEGAGANVLTF.

The rearrangement joins TRBV11-3 to TRBJ2-1; 9 nucleotides agree with TRBD2. Trimming took 0 bases from V and 5 from J; bases not matched to a gene: 11. The CDR3 runs 18 residues. Per the germline V gene, CDR1 is SGHNT and CDR2 is YENEEA. CDR3 loop: CASSLEVGAGGRHNEQFF. In DNA, the CDR3 is TGTGCCAGCAGCTTAGAAGTAGGGGCGGGAGGGCGGCACAATGAGCAGTTCTTC.